This T cell receptor (beta chain) was sequenced in a study of Tregs in tolerant kidney transplant recipients. Data came from immunoSEQ multiplex PCR; TCRdb stores just in-frame clones and leaves some out. The sample consists of about 78,000 clones, around 90% of them appearing once. Unstimulated regulatory T cells (CD4+CD25+CD127-), CD4+CD25- non-regulatory cells, CD4 and CD8 cells were FACS-sorted from thawed PBMCs. Sequences were derived from Tregs from blood, sampled before the transplant. This clonotype was obtained from a human donor who received a combined kidney and bone marrow transplant.

The chain's CDR3 is CASSIDLRQGPQPQHF. CDR3 sequence (DNA): TGTGCCAGTAGTATAGATTTGAGACAGGGTCCTCAGCCCCAGCATTTT. The chain is built from TRBV19 and TRBJ1-5, with 7 bases matching TRBD1. This CDR3 has 16 amino acids. With 0 bases clipped from V and 6 bases from J, the junction kept 8 bases outside the gene matches. Germline V lookup: CDR1 LNHDA, CDR2 SQIVND (reference sequence).